This TCR beta chain comes out of a study of blood T cell repertoires in COVID-19. In the study overall: COVID-19 samples collected from the United States, Italy and Spain covered acute and convalescent phases. PBMCs, B-cell-depleted T cells, or T cells were the source of the cDNA or gDNA that made up the material.

This clone came up once. TCRdb keeps only in-frame clones here, not all; method: immunoSEQ multiplex PCR. Of about 150,000 clones in the sample, more than 65% were seen once. The CDR3 extends over 16 amino acids. Germline-derived CDR1 and CDR2 are LGHNA and YSLEER. The junction had 9 bases not matched to a gene; V was cut back by 4 bases and J by 4 bases. The origin of this receptor is a woman between 45 and 60 years old with acute or convalescent COVID-19. The chain recombines TRBV4-3 with TRBJ1-4, with 7 bases aligning to TRBD1. Sequenced: peripheral blood. In DNA form, the CDR3 reads TGCGCCAGCAGCCTGGACAGGATTGGGTTTAATGAAAAACTGTTTTTT. Its translation: CASSLDRIGFNEKLFF.